Described below is a single T cell receptor beta chain sequence and its context. Its target is not known. V dropped 4 bases and J dropped 9; count of bases not matched to a gene: 3. Germline lookup yields CDR1 MGHDK and CDR2 SYGVNS. The CDR3 extends over 12 amino acids. This sample was included in a study of T cell repertoires in cytomegalovirus infection. MiXCR was run by TCRdb on the reads, yielding one entry per CDR3 protein. The table records some 270,000 distinct CDR3 sequences, less than 25% of them present only once. The clonotype was recovered from a human donor in good health (CMV status not recorded). Some clones in this sample may be carry-over from other donors' samples. The rearrangement joins TRBV25-1 to TRBJ2-1; 7 bases are a match to TRBD1. Source: cultured PBMCs, taken from culture after CMV antigen stimulation. This CDR3 reads CASSVQGVEQFF. CDR3 nucleotide sequence: TGTGCCAGCAGTGTCCAGGGGGTTGAGCAGTTCTTC.